One TCR beta chain is described in this entry. The antigen remains unidentified. This CDR3 comprises 16 residues. Trimming shortened V by 2 bases and J by 4 bases, and 17 bases separated the two germline ends. Germline CDR1 is MGHRA and CDR2 is YSYEKL. The data were produced by immunoSEQ multiplex PCR, yet TCRdb's version contains in-frame clones alone and is incomplete. The data contain over 65,000 clones, 90% to 95% of them singletons. The sample comes from a study of siplizumab effects on memory and regulatory T cells. Study-wide findings and caveats: Unstimulated subsets accounted for the mapping of only a minor share of the clones that were alloreactive.

The clonotype originates from a human donor in good health. Sequencing input: CD8+ T cells sorted from blood. The J gene is TRBJ2-5, the V gene TRBV4-1, with D possibly matching TRBD2 (6 bases). CDR3 nucleotide sequence: TGCGCCAGCAGCCAAACTCCTCCGGGGGAAGGAGAGACCCAGTACTTC. It specifies CASSQTPPGEGETQYF.